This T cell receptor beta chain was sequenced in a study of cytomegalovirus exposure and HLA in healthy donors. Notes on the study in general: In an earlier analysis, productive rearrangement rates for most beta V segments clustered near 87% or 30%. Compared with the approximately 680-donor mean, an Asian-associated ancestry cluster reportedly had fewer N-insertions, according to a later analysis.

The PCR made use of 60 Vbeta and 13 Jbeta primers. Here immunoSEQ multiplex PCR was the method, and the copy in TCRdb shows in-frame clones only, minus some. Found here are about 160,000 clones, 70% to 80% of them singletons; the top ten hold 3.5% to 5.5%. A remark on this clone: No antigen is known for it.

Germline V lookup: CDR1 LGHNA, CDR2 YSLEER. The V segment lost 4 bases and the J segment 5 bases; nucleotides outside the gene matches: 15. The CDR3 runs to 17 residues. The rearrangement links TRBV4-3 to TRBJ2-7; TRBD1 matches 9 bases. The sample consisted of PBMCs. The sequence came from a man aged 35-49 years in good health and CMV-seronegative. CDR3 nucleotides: TGCGCCAGCAGCCGCCTCCTCGGAGGACAGGGGAGGAACGAGCAGTACTTC. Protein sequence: CASSRLLGGQGRNEQYF.